These T cell receptor beta chains were read from a single sample in a study of early T cells in non-severe SARS-CoV-2 infection. TCRdb itself ran the 5' RACE reads through MiXCR, one entry per CDR3 protein. The sample includes about 100,000 distinct CDR3 sequences, less than 15% of them seen just once. The specimen was whole blood. The receptors shown here come from an adult who was a healthcare worker with PCR-confirmed SARS-CoV-2 infection or an uninfected control (not recorded which). The CDR3 runs from the conserved cysteine through the conserved F or W. The D gene is left open where the match is weak.

>TRBJ2-2|.|TRBV29-1
CSAEHPQGGPGELFF
>TRBJ2-3|TRBD1|TRBV10-3
CATGLGQGADTQYF
>TRBJ2-1|TRBD2|TRBV20-1
CSAGRGGSYNEQFF
>TRBJ2-3|TRBD2|TRBV18
CASSPGGGRTDTQYF
>TRBJ2-4|TRBD1|TRBV3-1
CASSQADRANIQYF
>TRBJ2-2|.|TRBV6-5
CASSYIGELFF
>TRBJ2-2|.|TRBV5-4
CASSLDPGVAGELFF
>TRBJ1-1|.|TRBV6-5
CASSYSPGGLSWTEAFF
>TRBJ2-5|TRBD2|TRBV7-2
CASSLRVLAGGETQYF
>TRBJ2-3|TRBD2|TRBV6-6
CASSRGYGRGAMDTQYF
>TRBJ1-3|TRBD1|TRBV5-4
CASSQRTGNGNTIYF
>TRBJ2-1|TRBD2|TRBV4-3
CAGSQSYGTSGYNEQFF
>TRBJ1-1|.|TRBV6-2/TRBV6-3
CASRPGTVNTEAFF
>TRBJ1-2|.|TRBV7-8
CASSHPSAPGGYTF
>TRBJ1-4|.|TRBV10-3
CAISTGQGDEKLFF
>TRBJ2-3|.|TRBV2
CARLGGLRSTDTQYF
>TRBJ2-7|TRBD2|TRBV5-1
CASSLGLAGDTYEQYF
>TRBJ2-7|TRBD1|TRBV5-1
CASSSDRAYEQYF
>TRBJ2-1|TRBD2|TRBV7-9
CASSPVAGFYNEQFF
>TRBJ1-1|.|TRBV6-5
CASSYGATEAFF
>TRBJ2-7|TRBD1|TRBV7-2
CASSHLGQGIHEQYF
>TRBJ2-7|.|TRBV20-1
CSATTRDSSTYEQYF
>TRBJ2-6|.|TRBV20-1
CSARGRDTFSGANVLTF
>TRBJ2-1|TRBD2|TRBV4-2
CASSQDWASGGGEQFF
>TRBJ2-2|TRBD1|TRBV12-3/TRBV12-4
CASRGSGTGVTGELFF
>TRBJ2-3|.|TRBV6-2/TRBV6-3
CASSYGAPSTDTQYF